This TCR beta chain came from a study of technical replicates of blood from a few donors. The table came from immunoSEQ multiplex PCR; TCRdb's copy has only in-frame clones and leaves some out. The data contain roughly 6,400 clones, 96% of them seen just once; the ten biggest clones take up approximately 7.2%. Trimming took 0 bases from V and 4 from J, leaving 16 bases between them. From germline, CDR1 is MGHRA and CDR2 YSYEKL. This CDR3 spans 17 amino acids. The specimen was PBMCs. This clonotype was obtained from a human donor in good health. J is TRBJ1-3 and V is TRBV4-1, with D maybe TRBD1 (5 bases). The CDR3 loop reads CASSQDWGVATGNTIYF. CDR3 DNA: TGCGCCAGCAGCCAAGATTGGGGGGTTGCTACCGGAAACACCATATATTTT.